This T cell receptor beta chain was profiled in a study of post-analysis software for immune sequencing data. Study conclusions and caveats: Patients showed TRBV5-6, TRBV5-1 and TRBV20-1 among four to six TRBV segments more frequent than in controls.

This CDR3 is built from 13 residues. The V and J ends lost 5 bases and 3 bases respectively, with 10 bases between them. Germline V gives CDR1 MDHEN, CDR2 SYDVKM. Unique molecular identifiers featured in each of the TCR beta cDNA libraries. Each sample of roughly 0.9 to 10 million input T cells yielded about 500,000 cDNA molecules, so each molecule approximated one T cell. TCRdb recomputed calls from the PCR reads with MiXCR, one row per CDR3 protein. This table holds around 150,000 distinct CDR3 sequences, 35% to 40% found once. A note on this clonotype: Its antigen is currently unknown.

The receptor was isolated from a girl aged 5 to 17 with multiple sclerosis. Sequences were derived from blood, sampled after autologous hematopoietic stem cell transplantation. V gene TRBV28 combines with J gene TRBJ2-5; D not resolved. The DNA for the CDR3 is TGTGCCAGCAGTCGAGTAGGAGAAGAGACCCAGTACTTC. This encodes CASSRVGEETQYF.